This entry concerns a single T cell receptor beta chain. Antigen specificity is unknown. This sample is part of a study of shared clonotypes between healthy human individuals. Study-level findings and limits: Clonotypes that were shared across a handful of donors made up roughly 5% of naive CD4 clonotypes.

The assay was immunoSEQ multiplex PCR, and TCRdb's table has in-frame clones only and misses some. The repertoire holds some 2,400,000 clones, with around 95% as singletons. This CDR3 is 14 amino acids long. Per germline, CDR1 SNHLY and CDR2 FYNNEI. V lost 6 bases and J 7 bases, leaving 17 bases between the germline ends. The chain couples TRBV2 to TRBJ2-3, with D unclear. The clonotype was recovered from a man between 18 and 35 years old in good health. Sequencing was done on a sample of naive CD4+ T cells sorted from blood. Noted subset: CD45RA+ positively selected. The CDR3, as DNA: TGTGCCAGCAGGGAACTTATGTCCGCCAATACGCAGTATTTT. This translates into CASRELMSANTQYF.